Listed below are T cell receptor beta chains from one sample, sequenced in a study of early T cells in non-severe SARS-CoV-2 infection. TCRdb used MiXCR to reprocess the 5' RACE reads, holding one entry per CDR3 protein. The data contain roughly 86,000 distinct CDR3 sequences, roughly 14% of them singletons. The sequenced sample was whole blood. The receptors derive from an adult who was a healthcare worker with PCR-confirmed SARS-CoV-2 infection or an uninfected control (not recorded which). Each CDR3 is given with its conserved first and last residue. Fields, in order: V gene, clone size, J gene, D gene, CDR3 DNA, CDR3 protein. A D gene is named only where the DNA matches it firmly. Clone size, where shown, is once, few, many, or a class for clones that have expanded.

TRBV27,NA,TRBJ2-2,TRBD2,TGTGCCAGCAGTCCGGGACTAGCGATAGGGGAGCTGTTTTTT,CASSPGLAIGELFF
TRBV5-1,NA,TRBJ2-3,NA,TGCGCCAGCAGATTCTCACCCAGGGAATCAGATACGCAGTATTTT,CASRFSPRESDTQYF
TRBV7-9,NA,TRBJ2-1,TRBD2,TGTGCCAGCAGCTCCGGGACTAGCGGATACAATGAGCAGTTCTTC,CASSSGTSGYNEQFF
TRBV15,few,TRBJ2-2,NA,TGTGCCACCAGCAGAGAGGGGCGTAAGAACACCGGGGAGCTGTTTTTT,CATSREGRKNTGELFF
TRBV5-1,NA,TRBJ2-2,TRBD2,TGCGCCAGCAGCTTGACTATAATGAGCGGGAGCGGGGAGCTGTTTTTT,CASSLTIMSGSGELFF
TRBV20-1,few,TRBJ1-2,NA,TGCAGTGCTAGTCACCCGTCCTACGGCTACACCTTC,CSASHPSYGYTF
TRBV10-1,NA,TRBJ2-2,TRBD1,TGCGCCAGCAGTGAGCCATGGACAGGGGGCGGCACCGGGGAGCTGTTTTTT,CASSEPWTGGGTGELFF
TRBV3-1,once,TRBJ1-2,TRBD1,TGTGCCAGCAGCCATCACGGACAGGGAAGGCTCTATGGCTACACCTTC,CASSHHGQGRLYGYTF
TRBV7-2,NA,TRBJ1-4,NA,TGTGCCAGTGCGAGGGACGGGGGAAGTGAAAAACTGTTTTTT,CASARDGGSEKLFF
TRBV4-1,NA,TRBJ2-1,TRBD1,TGCGCCAGCAGCCCGGCCGGGACAGGGTTGCATGAGCAGTTCTTC,CASSPAGTGLHEQFF
TRBV20-1,NA,TRBJ1-1,NA,TGCAGTGCTACCGCCAGGATAGGGACTGAAGCTTTCTTT,CSATARIGTEAFF
TRBV20-1,few,TRBJ1-2,TRBD1,TGCAGTGCTAAAGACAGGGGGCTGATTCATGGCTACACCTTC,CSAKDRGLIHGYTF
TRBV7-2,once,TRBJ2-1,NA,TGTGCCAGCAGCCGTAGGCGGGGATCGGAGAATGAGCAGTTCTTC,CASSRRRGSENEQFF
TRBV7-3,few,TRBJ2-5,NA,TGTGCCAGCAGCCATCAAGAGACCCAGTACTTC,CASSHQETQYF
TRBV7-6,many,TRBJ2-5,NA,TGTGCCAGCAGCTTAAGACGGCAAGAGACCCAGTACTTC,CASSLRRQETQYF
TRBV12-3/TRBV12-4,NA,TRBJ2-1,NA,TGTGCCAGCAGTAACGGTGTTTCCTACAATGAGCAGTTCTTC,CASSNGVSYNEQFF
TRBV5-1,NA,TRBJ2-2,NA,TGCGCCAGCAGCTTGGGCCACGAAGGGGGGCCCGACACCGGGGAGCTGTTTTTT,CASSLGHEGGPDTGELFF
TRBV2,NA,TRBJ2-5,TRBD2,TGTGCCAGCACGCGACTAGCGTCCCAAGAGACCCAGTACTTC,CASTRLASQETQYF